This T cell receptor (beta chain) comes out of a study of blood T cell repertoires in COVID-19. The ends were cut back, 2 bases at V and 1 base at J, with 11 bases in the middle. Germline V lookup: CDR1 SGHRS, CDR2 YFSETQ. The CDR3 extends over 15 amino acids. Authors' processing steps: From reference gene primer amplification, estimates of nucleated cell counts were derived. Measured with immunoSEQ multiplex PCR; TCRdb has only the in-frame clones, and not every one. V, J and clone size derive from that table, while D and trimming were established from the DNA sequence. The data contain 150,000 to 160,000 clones, 85% to 90% of them singletons.

This TCR came from a woman aged 40 to 55 with acute or convalescent COVID-19. Sequenced input: peripheral blood. The chain uses TRBV5-1 and TRBJ2-3; D remains unclear. CDR3 in DNA: TGCGCCAGCAGCTTAACCCCCGCGGGCACAGATACGCAGTATTTT. Protein product: CASSLTPAGTDTQYF.